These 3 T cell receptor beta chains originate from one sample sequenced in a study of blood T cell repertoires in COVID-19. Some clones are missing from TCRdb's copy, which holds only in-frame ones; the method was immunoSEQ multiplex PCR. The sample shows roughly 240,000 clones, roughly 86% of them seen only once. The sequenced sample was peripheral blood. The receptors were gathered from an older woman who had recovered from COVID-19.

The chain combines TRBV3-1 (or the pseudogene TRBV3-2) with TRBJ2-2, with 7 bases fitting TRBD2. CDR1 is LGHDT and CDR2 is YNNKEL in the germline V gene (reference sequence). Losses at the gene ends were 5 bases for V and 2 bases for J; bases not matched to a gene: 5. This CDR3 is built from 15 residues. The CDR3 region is CASSESGVNTGELFF. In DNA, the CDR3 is TGTGCCAGCAGCGAAAGCGGGGTTAACACCGGGGAGCTGTTTTTT.

The chain's CDR3 is CASSTGGTYEQYF. The CDR3 DNA sequence: TGTGCCAGCAGTACAGGGGGAACCTACGAGCAGTACTTC. This chain joins TRBV27 and TRBJ2-7, with 8 positions matching TRBD1. CDR3 length: 13 residues. CDR1 and CDR2 from the germline V gene are MNHEY and SMNVEV (reference sequence). The V gene end was trimmed by 5 bases and the J gene end by 2 bases; junction bases not matched to a gene: 2.

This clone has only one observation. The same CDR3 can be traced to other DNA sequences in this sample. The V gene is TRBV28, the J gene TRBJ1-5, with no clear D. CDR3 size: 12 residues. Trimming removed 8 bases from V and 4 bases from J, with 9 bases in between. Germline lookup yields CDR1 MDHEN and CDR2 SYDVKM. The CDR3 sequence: CASVSGNQPQHF. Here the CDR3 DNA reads TGTGCCAGCGTCTCGGGGAATCAGCCCCAGCATTTT.